These 2 T cell receptor beta chains were sequenced from one sample in a study of cytomegalovirus exposure and HLA in healthy donors. PCR employed 60 Vbeta and 13 Jbeta primers. Repertoires were generated with immunoSEQ multiplex PCR, while TCRdb's copy carries only in-frame clones and drops some. The top ten hold under 7.5% of the sample, which has some 200,000 clones, 82% seen once. The sequenced material came from PBMCs. The receptors shown here come from a woman aged 50 to 65 in good health and CMV-seropositive.

The chain employs TRBV6-5 and TRBJ2-7; no reliable D call. The V end was cut by 8 bases, the J end by 0 bases, with 11 bases between. The germline CDR1 and CDR2 sequences are MNHEY and SVGAGI. The CDR3 length is 13 residues. As DNA, the CDR3 is TGTGCCAGCGCGTCACGAAGCTCCTACGAGCAGTACTTC. Amino acid sequence: CASASRSSYEQYF.

The chain recombines TRBV5-1 with TRBJ1-1; no clear D gene. The CDR3 sequence is 14 residues long. The germline gives CDR1 SGHRS, CDR2 YFSETQ. The V gene lost 7 bases and the J gene lost 1 base, with 14 bases spanning the gap. The CDR3 sequence is CASAGKPPNTEAFF. CDR3 nucleotide sequence: TGCGCCAGCGCCGGTAAACCCCCGAACACTGAAGCTTTCTTT.